The 23 T cell receptor beta chains below all came from one sample that was sequenced in a study of blood T cell repertoires in COVID-19. Sequenced by immunoSEQ multiplex PCR; TCRdb stores in-frame clones only, minus some. The sample comprises about 190,000 clones, roughly three quarters of which are singletons, and about 18% rests with the top ten. Material: peripheral blood. These TCRs come from a man aged 60 to 69 with active or convalescent COVID-19.

This clone was picked up a small number of times. The rearrangement uses TRBV29-1 and TRBJ2-7, with TRBD1 identical over 12 bases. Per germline, CDR1 SQVTM and CDR2 ANQGSEA. Trimming at V came to 7 bases and at J to 7 bases, leaving 8 bases not matched to a gene. The CDR3 contains 13 residues. CDR3 sequence: CSAAGQGAMEQYF. The CDR3 region has the DNA TGCAGCGCAGCGGGACAGGGGGCAATGGAGCAGTACTTC.

The chain recombines TRBV11-3 with TRBJ2-5; 9 bases map to TRBD2. This CDR3 comprises 15 residues. Germline V gives CDR1 SGHNT, CDR2 YENEEA. Trimming removed 6 bases from V and 2 bases from J; junction bases left unmatched: 7. The CDR3 region has the DNA TGTGCCAGCAGGCCGACTAGCGGTAGTCAAGAGACCCAGTACTTC. Translated: CASRPTSGSQETQYF. Using reference TRBV11-3 and TRBJ2-5 for the parts outside the CDR3, the full variable domain is EAGVVQSPRYKIIEKKQPVAFWCNPISGHNTLYWYLQNLGQGPELLIRYENEEAVDDSQLPKDRFSAERLKGVDSTLKIQPAELGDSAVYLCASRPTSGSQETQYFGPGTRLLVL.

This clone was seen just once. The genes are TRBV7-8 and TRBJ1-5; TRBD1 is a possible D gene (6 bases). Germline-derived CDR1 and CDR2 are SGHVS and FQNEAQ. The CDR3 loop spans 15 amino acids. V lost 1 base and J lost 5, with 12 bases in between. The CDR3 bases are TGTGCCAGCAGCTTAGATGGGGGCCTAGATCAGCCCCAGCATTTT. As protein: CASSLDGGLDQPQHF.

V and J are TRBV9 and TRBJ2-2, with D tentatively TRBD1 (6 bases). CDR1 is SGDLS and CDR2 is YYNGEE in the germline V gene. Trimming stripped 1 base from V and 5 bases from J, with 9 bases between. The CDR3 is 14 amino acids. Here the CDR3 reads CASSVRTATGELFF. In nucleotides, the CDR3 is TGTGCCAGCAGCGTAAGGACAGCGACCGGGGAGCTGTTTTTT.

A few counts support this clone. This sequence joins TRBV6-5 and TRBJ1-5; 7 bases agree with TRBD1. CDR1 MNHEY and CDR2 SVGAGI come from the germline V gene. Trimming took 5 bases from V and 2 from J; bases not matched to a gene: 3. There are 14 residues in the CDR3. In nucleotides, the CDR3 is TGTGCCAGCAGTCTTACAGGGGGCAATCAGCCCCAGCATTTT. As protein: CASSLTGGNQPQHF.

The chain employs TRBV7-9 and TRBJ2-7, with a weak D call TRBD2 (6 bases). Trimming took off 4 bases at V and 3 bases at J, with 19 bases between the two ends. The CDR3 consists of 16 residues. CDR1 is SEHNR, CDR2 FQNEAQ, per germline (reference sequence). Written as DNA, the CDR3 is TGTGCCAGCAGCTCCACGGGAGTGGGGATCGACTACGAGCAGTACTTC. Amino acid sequence: CASSSTGVGIDYEQYF.

The chain combines TRBV7-6 with TRBJ2-1; 7 bases align to TRBD2. The CDR3 runs to 16 residues. Germline V lookup: CDR1 SGHVS, CDR2 FNYEAQ. With V trimmed by 5 bases and J by 10 bases, 17 bases remained unmatched. The CDR3 DNA is TGTGCCAGCAGCCCAAGGGCCAGCGGGACCTTAAGGGAGCAGTTCTTC. Translated: CASSPRASGTLREQFF.

The chain joins TRBV12-3 or TRBV12-4 to TRBJ2-5; D gene ambiguous. Between the trimmed V and J ends, which lost 9 bases and 5 bases, there was a span of 13 bases. The CDR3 totals 12 residues. CDR3 in DNA: TGTGCCAGTCTTCTCGATGCGGAGACCCAGTACTTC. Its protein is CASLLDAETQYF.

This clone has just a few counts. The rearrangement links TRBV7-2 to TRBJ2-1, with 10 bases matching TRBD2. The CDR3 has 15 amino acids. The V and J ends lost 3 bases and 9 bases, in that order; junction bases with no gene match: 8. Germline CDR1 reads SGHTA; CDR2 reads FQGNSA. The CDR3 nucleotides read TGTGCCAGCAGCTTCAACCTAGCGGGAGAGGGTGAGCAGTTCTTC. The encoded protein is CASSFNLAGEGEQFF.

The CDR3 DNA reads TGTGCCAGCAGTCCCTGGCCACAGCAAGCAATGAACACTGAAGCTTTCTTT. Translating it yields CASSPWPQQAMNTEAFF. The chain combines TRBV28 with TRBJ1-1; D unresolved. Trimming pared 5 bases from V and 0 bases from J, leaving 19 bases between. The CDR3 consists of 17 residues. Germline values: CDR1 MDHEN, CDR2 SYDVKM.

This clone was seen just once. The V and J genes are TRBV11-3 and TRBJ2-7; possible D gene TRBD2, 6 bases. Germline assignment: CDR1 SGHNT and CDR2 YENEEA. CDR3 length: 13 residues. V was trimmed by 5 bases and J by 4 bases, leaving 12 bases between them. The CDR3 loop reads CASSQGLPYEQYF. Written as DNA, the CDR3 is TGTGCCAGCAGCCAGGGACTGCCTTACGAGCAGTACTTC. The full variable domain, rest sourced from reference TRBV11-3 and TRBJ2-7, is EAGVVQSPRYKIIEKKQPVAFWCNPISGHNTLYWYLQNLGQGPELLIRYENEEAVDDSQLPKDRFSAERLKGVDSTLKIQPAELGDSAVYLCASSQGLPYEQYFGPGTRLTVT.

This chain links TRBV28 with TRBJ2-3; TRBD1 matches 7 bases. Trimming cost V 5 bases and J 5 bases; bases outside gene matches: 13. The CDR3 runs 16 residues. From germline, CDR1 is MDHEN and CDR2 SYDVKM. The CDR3 reads CASSPPRQGSGDTQYF. CDR3 nucleotide sequence: TGTGCCAGCAGTCCTCCAAGACAGGGCTCGGGAGATACGCAGTATTTT.

The chain couples TRBV7-9 to TRBJ1-1; no definite D call. V gave up 3 bases and J gave up 7 bases, with 3 bases separating them. In germline, CDR1 is SEHNR, CDR2 FQNEAQ (reference sequence). The CDR3 contains 10 residues. CDR3 loop: CASSFREAFF. The DNA for the CDR3 is TGTGCCAGCAGCTTCCGTGAAGCTTTCTTT.

The rearrangement joins TRBV7-2 to TRBJ2-2; D is possibly TRBD1 (5 bases). Trimming pared 6 bases from V and 13 bases from J, leaving 15 bases between. Germline-derived CDR1 and CDR2 are SGHTA and FQGNSA. This CDR3 has 12 residues. CDR3 coding DNA: TGTGCCAGCAGGTTACTTACGGACATGCTGTTTTTT. It encodes CASRLLTDMLFF.

The chain carries TRBV7-3 and TRBJ2-5, with D possibly matching TRBD2 (5 bases). The CDR3 extends over 14 amino acids. The germline gives CDR1 SGHTA, CDR2 FQGTGA. The V and J ends lost 3 bases and 2 bases respectively, with 10 bases between them. CDR3 nucleotide sequence: TGTGCCAGCAGCTTTGCCGGGGATCAAGAGACCCAGTACTTC. Its protein product is CASSFAGDQETQYF.

This clone appeared a single time. This chain's CDR3 is CASSQDPGRTEQFF. CDR3 DNA: TGTGCCAGCAGCCAAGATCCCGGGAGGACTGAGCAGTTCTTC. The chain combines TRBV3-1 (or the pseudogene TRBV3-2) with TRBJ2-1; 7 bases match TRBD2. Losses at the gene ends were 0 bases for V and 9 bases for J; bases not matched to a gene: 5. There are 14 residues in the CDR3. Germline lookup yields CDR1 LGHDT and CDR2 YNNKEL (reference sequence).

This chain uses TRBV6-5 with TRBJ1-3; TRBD1 matches at 7 bases. V trimming: 5 bases; J trimming: 0 bases; junction bases outside the gene matches: 4. The CDR3 length is 15 residues. CDR1 and CDR2 from the germline V gene are MNHEY and SVGAGI. DNA for the CDR3: TGTGCCAGCAGTCGGACAGGAGACTCTGGAAACACCATATATTTT. Protein: CASSRTGDSGNTIYF.

The V call is TRBV18, the J call TRBJ1-4; D uncertain. V lost 3 bases and J 0 bases, leaving 11 bases between the germline ends. Germline-derived CDR1 and CDR2 are KGHSH and LQKENI. This CDR3 has 16 amino acids. The CDR3 DNA is TGTGCCAGCTCACCCAGGCGTCAGGCAACTAATGAAAAACTGTTTTTT. It encodes CASSPRRQATNEKLFF.

The chain is built from TRBV19 and TRBJ2-7; 9 bases are shared with TRBD2. Per the germline V gene, CDR1 is LNHDA and CDR2 is SQIVND (reference sequence). This CDR3 has 16 amino acids. V dropped 3 bases and J dropped 3; count of bases not matched to a gene: 9. This CDR3 is CASSIRSGSESYEQYF. CDR3 DNA: TGTGCCAGTAGTATCCGTAGCGGGAGTGAGAGCTACGAGCAGTACTTC.

The chain employs TRBV30 and TRBJ2-1, with D uncertain. Per germline, CDR1 GTSNPN and CDR2 SVGIG (reference sequence). The CDR3 runs 14 residues. The V and J ends lost 5 bases and 0 bases respectively, with 11 bases between them. The CDR3 sequence: CAWSRLSSYNEQFF. The CDR3 DNA sequence: TGTGCCTGGTCCCGACTGAGCTCCTACAATGAGCAGTTCTTC.

The chain combines TRBV3-1 (or the pseudogene TRBV3-2) with TRBJ2-3; TRBD2 aligns across 8 bases. The trim removed 0 bases at V and 4 bases at J, leaving 3 bases unmatched. This CDR3 comprises 15 residues. The germline V gene has CDR1 LGHDT and CDR2 YNNKEL (reference sequence). The CDR3 DNA is TGTGCCAGCAGCCAAGATCCGGGAGGGCCAGATACGCAGTATTTT. Protein: CASSQDPGGPDTQYF.

V is TRBV11-2 and J is TRBJ1-1; 8 bases align to TRBD1. V was pared by 4 bases and J by 8 bases, with 6 bases of the junction left unmatched. The germline gives CDR1 SGHAT, CDR2 FQNNGV. The CDR3 extends over 13 amino acids. CDR3 DNA sequence: TGTGCCAGCAGCTCCGGACAGGGTACCGAAGCTTTCTTT. Translation: CASSSGQGTEAFF.

V gene TRBV14 combines with J gene TRBJ2-1; D may be TRBD2 (6 bases). V lost 3 bases to trimming and J lost 10 bases, with 13 bases between them. The CDR3 has 13 amino acids. Germline loops: CDR1 SGHDN, CDR2 FVKESK. The CDR3 loop reads CASSQLRAGEQFF. The CDR3 nucleotides are TGTGCCAGCAGCCAGTTGAGGGCGGGAGAGCAGTTCTTC.